These T cell receptor beta chains were read from a single sample in a study of blood T cell repertoires in COVID-19. Here immunoSEQ multiplex PCR was the method, and the copy in TCRdb shows in-frame clones only, minus some. Counted here are tens of thousands of clones, around 79% occurring once; the ten biggest clones make up over 8.5%. The specimen was peripheral blood. The source of these receptors is a man aged 45 to 65 with acute or convalescent COVID-19. The CDR3 runs from the conserved cysteine through the conserved F or W. The order of the fields is V gene, D gene, clone size, CDR3 length, J gene, CDR3 protein, CDR3 DNA. A D gene is named only where the DNA matches it firmly. Clone sizes are given selectively: once, few, many, or a class where the clone is expanded.

V gene: TRBV6-2/TRBV6-3; D gene: TRBD1; clone size: .; CDR3 length: 13; J gene: TRBJ2-1; CDR3 protein: CASSPGTVNEQFF; CDR3 DNA: TGTGCCAGCAGTCCCGGGACAGTTAATGAGCAGTTCTTC
V gene: TRBV7-3; D gene: TRBD1; clone size: .; CDR3 length: 20; J gene: TRBJ2-6; CDR3 protein: CASSLLPQGAGASGANVLTF; CDR3 DNA: TGTGCCAGCAGCTTATTGCCCCAGGGGGCGGGTGCTTCTGGGGCCAACGTCCTGACTTTC
V gene: TRBV6-5; D gene: TRBD1; clone size: .; CDR3 length: 15; J gene: TRBJ1-5; CDR3 protein: CASSSRGLSNQPQHF; CDR3 DNA: TGTGCCAGCAGTTCCAGGGGGCTTAGCAATCAGCCCCAGCATTTT
V gene: TRBV9; D gene: .; clone size: .; CDR3 length: 12; J gene: TRBJ2-3; CDR3 protein: CASGASTDTQYF; CDR3 DNA: TGTGCCAGCGGAGCTAGCACAGATACGCAGTATTTT
V gene: TRBV7-2; D gene: TRBD2; clone size: once; CDR3 length: 16; J gene: TRBJ2-5; CDR3 protein: CASSLGGGRIKETQYF; CDR3 DNA: TGTGCCAGCAGCCTGGGGGGGGGACGGATAAAGGAGACCCAGTACTTC
V gene: TRBV29-1; D gene: .; clone size: .; CDR3 length: 14; J gene: TRBJ2-7; CDR3 protein: CSVEGTKETYEQYF; CDR3 DNA: TGCAGCGTTGAAGGGACAAAAGAAACCTACGAGCAGTACTTC
V gene: TRBV19; D gene: .; clone size: .; CDR3 length: 16; J gene: TRBJ2-2; CDR3 protein: CASRADRRTNTGELFF; CDR3 DNA: TGTGCCAGTAGGGCTGACAGGAGGACGAACACCGGGGAGCTGTTTTTT
V gene: TRBV2; D gene: .; clone size: .; CDR3 length: 18; J gene: TRBJ1-4; CDR3 protein: CASSLRRMGAATNEKLFF; CDR3 DNA: TGTGCCAGCAGTTTAAGACGGATGGGGGCTGCAACTAATGAAAAACTGTTTTTT
V gene: TRBV5-1; D gene: .; clone size: .; CDR3 length: 13; J gene: TRBJ1-1; CDR3 protein: CASSGMAGTEAFF; CDR3 DNA: TGCGCCAGCAGCGGCATGGCTGGCACTGAAGCTTTCTTT
V gene: TRBV30; D gene: .; clone size: .; CDR3 length: 14; J gene: TRBJ1-4; CDR3 protein: CAWSRGTANEKLFF; CDR3 DNA: TGTGCCTGGAGCCGCGGGACGGCGAATGAAAAACTGTTTTTT
V gene: TRBV7-6; D gene: .; clone size: .; CDR3 length: 15; J gene: TRBJ2-2; CDR3 protein: CASSSPIGSTGELFF; CDR3 DNA: TGTGCCAGCAGCTCTCCTATCGGGAGCACCGGGGAGCTGTTTTTT
V gene: TRBV12-5; D gene: TRBD1; clone size: .; CDR3 length: 16; J gene: TRBJ1-1; CDR3 protein: CASGYGTGGVIGEAFF; CDR3 DNA: TGTGCTAGTGGTTATGGGACAGGGGGTGTGATAGGGGAAGCTTTCTTT
V gene: TRBV19; D gene: .; clone size: .; CDR3 length: 15; J gene: TRBJ2-7; CDR3 protein: CASSPNGLSRYEQYF; CDR3 DNA: TGTGCCAGTAGCCCGAATGGACTATCTAGGTACGAGCAGTACTTC
V gene: TRBV18; D gene: TRBD2; clone size: .; CDR3 length: 17; J gene: TRBJ2-7; CDR3 protein: CASSPPWASGSSYEQYF; CDR3 DNA: TGTGCCAGCTCACCACCTTGGGCTAGCGGGAGCTCCTACGAGCAGTACTTC
V gene: TRBV19; D gene: .; clone size: .; CDR3 length: 14; J gene: TRBJ1-1; CDR3 protein: CASSSTVSSTEAFF; CDR3 DNA: TGTGCCAGTAGTTCCACAGTCTCGTCCACTGAAGCTTTCTTT
V gene: TRBV24-1; D gene: .; clone size: .; CDR3 length: 14; J gene: TRBJ1-5; CDR3 protein: CATSDGYSNQPQHF; CDR3 DNA: TGTGCCACCAGTGACGGTTATAGCAATCAGCCCCAGCATTTT
V gene: TRBV10-3; D gene: TRBD1; clone size: .; CDR3 length: 18; J gene: TRBJ1-4; CDR3 protein: CAISPTDRGLATNEKLFF; CDR3 DNA: TGTGCCATCAGTCCTACGGACAGGGGGCTGGCAACTAATGAAAAACTGTTTTTT
V gene: TRBV5-1; D gene: .; clone size: few; CDR3 length: 16; J gene: TRBJ1-3; CDR3 protein: CASSIGSMVSGNTIYF; CDR3 DNA: TGCGCCAGCAGCATTGGTAGTATGGTCTCTGGAAACACCATATATTTT
V gene: TRBV19; D gene: .; clone size: .; CDR3 length: 14; J gene: TRBJ2-7; CDR3 protein: CASSSGYSPYEQYF; CDR3 DNA: TGTGCCAGTAGTAGCGGGTACTCTCCCTACGAGCAGTACTTC
V gene: TRBV20-1; D gene: .; clone size: .; CDR3 length: 14; J gene: TRBJ2-1; CDR3 protein: CSASKGAGYNEQFF; CDR3 DNA: TGCAGTGCTAGTAAGGGGGCGGGATACAATGAGCAGTTCTTC
V gene: TRBV9; D gene: .; clone size: .; CDR3 length: 14; J gene: TRBJ2-5; CDR3 protein: CASSVEGKGETQYF; CDR3 DNA: TGTGCCAGCAGCGTAGAGGGGAAAGGAGAGACCCAGTACTTC
V gene: TRBV6-5; D gene: .; clone size: .; CDR3 length: 14; J gene: TRBJ2-7; CDR3 protein: CASSLTVNSYEQYF; CDR3 DNA: TGTGCCAGCAGTTTGACAGTCAACTCCTACGAGCAGTACTTC
V gene: TRBV5-1; D gene: TRBD1; clone size: .; CDR3 length: 14; J gene: TRBJ1-6; CDR3 protein: CASSSGGENSPLHF; CDR3 DNA: TGCGCCAGCAGCTCAGGGGGCGAAAATTCACCCCTCCACTTT
V gene: TRBV24-1; D gene: .; clone size: .; CDR3 length: 15; J gene: TRBJ1-4; CDR3 protein: CATSAQDAANEKLFF; CDR3 DNA: TGTGCCACCAGTGCCCAGGATGCAGCTAATGAAAAACTGTTTTTT
V gene: TRBV7-9; D gene: .; clone size: .; CDR3 length: 14; J gene: TRBJ1-2; CDR3 protein: CASSGDNWDYGYTF; CDR3 DNA: TGTGCCAGCAGCGGGGACAACTGGGACTATGGCTACACCTTC
V gene: TRBV7-9; D gene: .; clone size: .; CDR3 length: 16; J gene: TRBJ1-5; CDR3 protein: CASSLEESRGNQPQHF; CDR3 DNA: TGTGCCAGCAGCTTAGAGGAGAGCCGAGGCAATCAGCCCCAGCATTTT
V gene: TRBV9; D gene: .; clone size: .; CDR3 length: 15; J gene: TRBJ1-5; CDR3 protein: CASSVEGQKNQPQHF; CDR3 DNA: TGTGCCAGCAGCGTAGAAGGACAGAAAAATCAGCCCCAGCATTTT
V gene: TRBV2; D gene: TRBD1; clone size: .; CDR3 length: 15; J gene: TRBJ1-2; CDR3 protein: CASRADRDQLYGYTF; CDR3 DNA: TGTGCCAGCAGAGCCGACAGGGACCAACTATATGGCTACACCTTC